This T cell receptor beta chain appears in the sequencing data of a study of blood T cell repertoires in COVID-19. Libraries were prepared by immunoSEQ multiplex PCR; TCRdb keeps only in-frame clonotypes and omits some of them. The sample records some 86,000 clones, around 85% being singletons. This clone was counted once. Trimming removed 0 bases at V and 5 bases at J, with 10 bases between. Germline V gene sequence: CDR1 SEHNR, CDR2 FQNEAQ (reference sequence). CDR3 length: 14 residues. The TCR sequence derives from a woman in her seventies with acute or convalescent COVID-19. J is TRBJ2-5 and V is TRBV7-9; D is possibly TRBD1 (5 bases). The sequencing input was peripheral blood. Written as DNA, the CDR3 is TGTGCCAGCAGCTTAGCAGGGGCTGGTGAGACCCAGTACTTC. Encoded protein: CASSLAGAGETQYF.